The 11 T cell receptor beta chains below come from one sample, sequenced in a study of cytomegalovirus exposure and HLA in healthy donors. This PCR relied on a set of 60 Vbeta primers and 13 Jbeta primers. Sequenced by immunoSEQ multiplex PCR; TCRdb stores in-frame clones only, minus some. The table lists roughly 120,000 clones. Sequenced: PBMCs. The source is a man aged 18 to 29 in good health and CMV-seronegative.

The CDR3 reads CASSPVQAESGELFF. The CDR3 nucleotides read TGTGCCAGCTCACCGGTACAAGCGGAGAGCGGGGAGCTGTTTTTT. The V call is TRBV18, the J call TRBJ2-2; D may be TRBD2 (5 bases). Germline lookup yields CDR1 KGHSH and CDR2 LQKENI. V lost 3 bases to trimming and J lost 7 bases, with 15 bases between them. This CDR3 spans 15 amino acids.

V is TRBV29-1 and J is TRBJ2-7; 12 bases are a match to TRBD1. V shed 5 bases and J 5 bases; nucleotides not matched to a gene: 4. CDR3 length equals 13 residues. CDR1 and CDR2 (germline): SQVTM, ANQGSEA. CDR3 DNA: TGCAGCGTTTCGGGACAGGGGGCCAACGAGCAGTACTTC. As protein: CSVSGQGANEQYF.

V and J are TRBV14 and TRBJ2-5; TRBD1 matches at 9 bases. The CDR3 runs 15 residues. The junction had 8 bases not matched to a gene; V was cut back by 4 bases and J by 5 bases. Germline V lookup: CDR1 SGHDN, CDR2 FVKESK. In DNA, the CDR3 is TGTGCCAGCAGCCGTCGGGACAGGGATAGGGAGACCCAGTACTTC. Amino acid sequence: CASSRRDRDRETQYF. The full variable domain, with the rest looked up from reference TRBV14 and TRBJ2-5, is EAGVTQFPSHSVIEKGQTVTLRCDPISGHDNLYWYRRVMGKEIKFLLHFVKESKQDESGMPNNRFLAERTGGTYSTLKVQPAELEDSGVYFCASSRRDRDRETQYFGPGTRLLVL.

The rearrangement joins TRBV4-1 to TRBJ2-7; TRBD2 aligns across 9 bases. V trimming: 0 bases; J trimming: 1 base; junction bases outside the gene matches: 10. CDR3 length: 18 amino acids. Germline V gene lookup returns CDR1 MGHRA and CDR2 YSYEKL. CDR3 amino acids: CASSQDQMASGNSYEQYF. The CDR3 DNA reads TGCGCCAGCAGCCAAGATCAAATGGCTAGCGGGAATTCCTACGAGCAGTACTTC.

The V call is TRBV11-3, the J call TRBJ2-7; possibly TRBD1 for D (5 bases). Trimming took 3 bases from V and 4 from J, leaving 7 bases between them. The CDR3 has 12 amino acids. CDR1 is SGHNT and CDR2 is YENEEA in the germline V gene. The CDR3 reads CASSFDSYEQYF. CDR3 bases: TGTGCCAGCAGCTTCGACAGTTACGAGCAGTACTTC.

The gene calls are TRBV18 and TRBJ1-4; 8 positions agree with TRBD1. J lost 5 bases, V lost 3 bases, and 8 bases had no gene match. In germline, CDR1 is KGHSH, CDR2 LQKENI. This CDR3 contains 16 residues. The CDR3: CASSPRGGQGNEKLFF. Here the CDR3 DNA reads TGTGCCAGCTCACCGAGGGGCGGACAGGGAAATGAAAAACTGTTTTTT.

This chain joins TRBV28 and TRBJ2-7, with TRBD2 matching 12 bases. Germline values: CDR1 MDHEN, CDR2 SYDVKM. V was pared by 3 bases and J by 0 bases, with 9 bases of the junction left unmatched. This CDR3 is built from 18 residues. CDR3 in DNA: TGTGCCAGCAGTTTTCACGGACTAGCGGGGATTTTCTCCTACGAGCAGTACTTC. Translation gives CASSFHGLAGIFSYEQYF.

The DNA of the CDR3 is TGTGCCAGCAGCGTAGCGGTGTGGGGGACAGACAACTATGGCTACACCTTC. This sequence encodes CASSVAVWGTDNYGYTF. The J gene is TRBJ1-2, the V gene TRBV9; 7 bases fit TRBD1. Germline trimming cut 0 bases from V and 2 bases from J; bases unmatched to any gene: 10. The CDR3 loop spans 17 amino acids. The germline V gene has CDR1 SGDLS and CDR2 YYNGEE.

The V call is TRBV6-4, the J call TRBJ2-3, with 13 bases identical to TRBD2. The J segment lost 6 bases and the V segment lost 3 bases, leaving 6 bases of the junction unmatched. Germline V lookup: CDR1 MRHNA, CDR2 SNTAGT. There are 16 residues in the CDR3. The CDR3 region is CASSDSVTSGRDTQYF. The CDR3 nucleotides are TGTGCCAGCAGTGATTCCGTGACTAGCGGGAGGGATACGCAGTATTTT.

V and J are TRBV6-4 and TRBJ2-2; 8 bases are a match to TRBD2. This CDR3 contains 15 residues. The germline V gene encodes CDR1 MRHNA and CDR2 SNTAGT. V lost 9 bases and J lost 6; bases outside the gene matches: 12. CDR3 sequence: CARTLPGGDPGELFF. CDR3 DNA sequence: TGTGCCAGAACCTTGCCGGGGGGGGACCCCGGGGAGCTGTTTTTT.

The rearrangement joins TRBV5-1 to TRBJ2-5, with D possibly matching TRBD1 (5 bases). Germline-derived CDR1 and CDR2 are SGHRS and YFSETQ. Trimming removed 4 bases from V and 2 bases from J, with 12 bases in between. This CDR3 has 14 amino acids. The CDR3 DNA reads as TGCGCCAGCAGCCCCAGGGTAGGGCAAGAGACCCAGTACTTC. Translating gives CASSPRVGQETQYF. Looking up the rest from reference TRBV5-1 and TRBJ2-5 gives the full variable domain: KAGVTQTPRYLIKTRGQQVTLSCSPISGHRSVSWYQQTPGQGLQFLFEYFSETQRNKGNFPGRFSGRQFSNSRSEMNVSTLELGDSALYLCASSPRVGQETQYFGPGTRLLVL.